The subject of this entry is one T cell receptor beta chain. The assay was immunoSEQ multiplex PCR, and TCRdb's table has in-frame clones only and misses some. The sample lists tens of thousands of clones, 84% occurring once. This CDR3 has 14 residues. Germline values: CDR1 WSHSY, CDR2 SAAADI. Trimming cost V 8 bases and J 7 bases, with 15 bases left between them. This record comes from a study of control samples from healthy donors and cancer patients. This sequence joins TRBV10-2 and TRBJ1-6; D is unresolved. The sequencing input was blood. This receptor was identified in a man aged 50-59 years in good health. The DNA of the CDR3 is TGCGCCAGCGCCTCAGCCGGGCCCAATTCACCCCTCCACTTT. Translating gives CASASAGPNSPLHF.